This T cell receptor beta chain was sequenced in a study of a mutant IDH1 vaccine in newly diagnosed glioma. Study context: Those enrolled had earlier been treated with radiotherapy, temozolomide, or both, mostly both.

Profiled with immunoSEQ multiplex PCR; TCRdb holds only in-frame clones, not every one. The data hold roughly 70,000 clones, with 80% to 90% observed a single time. The CDR3 length is 14 residues. CDR1 and CDR2 from the germline V gene are KGHSH and LQKENI. V dropped 7 bases and J dropped 4 bases, with 16 bases sitting between them. The time point: baseline, week 1 (first vaccination visit). This sample's treatment: pre-vaccination baseline after standard-of-care therapy. Donor diagnoses consisted of new WHO grade 3 or 4 IDH1-mutant, ATRX-lost astrocytomas. This sample comprised peripheral blood mononuclear cells (PBMCs), obtained from a glioma patient treated with radiotherapy, temozolomide or both. The receptor was isolated from a woman under 30 with glioma. Some clones in this sample may be carry-over from other donors' samples. The J gene is TRBJ1-1, the V gene TRBV18; D is possibly TRBD1 (5 bases). Here the CDR3 reads CASFSSGTGTEAFF. The CDR3 nucleotides are TGTGCCAGCTTTTCCTCAGGGACGGGCACTGAAGCTTTCTTT.